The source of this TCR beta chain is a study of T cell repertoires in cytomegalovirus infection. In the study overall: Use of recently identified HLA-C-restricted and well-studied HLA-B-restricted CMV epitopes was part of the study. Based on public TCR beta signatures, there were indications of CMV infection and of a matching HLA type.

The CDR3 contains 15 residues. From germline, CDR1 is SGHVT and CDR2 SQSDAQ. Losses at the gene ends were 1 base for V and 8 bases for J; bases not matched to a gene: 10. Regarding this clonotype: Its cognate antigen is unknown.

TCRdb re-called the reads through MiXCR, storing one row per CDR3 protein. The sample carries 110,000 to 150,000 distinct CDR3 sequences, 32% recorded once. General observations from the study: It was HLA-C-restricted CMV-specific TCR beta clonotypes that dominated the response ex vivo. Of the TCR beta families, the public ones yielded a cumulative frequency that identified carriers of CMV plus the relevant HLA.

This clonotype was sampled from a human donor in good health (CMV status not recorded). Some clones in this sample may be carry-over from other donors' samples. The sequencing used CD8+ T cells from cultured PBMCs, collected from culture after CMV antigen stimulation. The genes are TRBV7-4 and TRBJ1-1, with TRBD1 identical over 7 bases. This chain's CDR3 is CASSLGGTASREAFF. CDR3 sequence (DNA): TGTGCCAGCAGCTTAGGTGGGACAGCGTCCCGAGAAGCTTTCTTT.